Shown below are 16 T cell receptor beta chains from a single sample sequenced in a study of T cells after yellow fever vaccination. TCRdb redid the calling of the 5' RACE reads with MiXCR, one entry per CDR3 protein. The top ten clones hold roughly 0.5% of a sample with roughly 250,000 distinct CDR3 sequences, about an eighth of them seen once. The sample consisted of CD4+ T cells sorted from PBMCs, taken 45 days after the yellow fever booster vaccination. The receptors derive from a man aged 25-40 years who received the YFV17D yellow fever vaccine.

The V gene is TRBV7-2, the J gene TRBJ2-3, with 9 bases matching TRBD1. This CDR3 region has 17 residues. Germline V gene sequence: CDR1 SGHTA, CDR2 FQGNSA. With V trimmed by 1 base and J by 4 bases, 9 bases remained unmatched. The CDR3 bases are TGTGCCAGCAGCTTAGTAGGAACAGGGGGCCTCGCAGATACGCAGTATTTT. Amino acid sequence: CASSLVGTGGLADTQYF.

This clonotype appeared many times. The gene calls are TRBV30 and TRBJ2-5, with 7 bases that match TRBD2. The CDR3 consists of 18 residues. V shed 4 bases, J shed 5 bases, and the junction held 22 bases outside the gene matches. The germline CDR1 and CDR2 sequences are GTSNPN and SVGIG (reference sequence). The CDR3 DNA sequence: TGTGCCTGGACGCGGGGGAGAATGGGAGTCGGGATCGGGGAGACCCAGTACTTC. Amino acids: CAWTRGRMGVGIGETQYF.

This clonotype was detected only a few times. The rearrangement joins TRBV5-1 to TRBJ1-2; D is ambiguous. V was clipped by 4 bases and J by 3 bases, with 7 bases between them. Per the germline V gene, CDR1 is SGHRS and CDR2 is YFSETQ. The CDR3 is made up of 12 amino acids. CDR3 sequence: CASSLDDYGYTF. CDR3 DNA sequence: TGCGCCAGCAGCCTGGACGACTATGGCTACACCTTC.

This clonotype turned up a few times. The rearrangement uses TRBV12-3 or TRBV12-4 and TRBJ1-2; D uncertain. V lost 6 bases, J lost 8 bases, and 25 bases lay in between. This CDR3 is 16 amino acids long. CDR3 DNA: TGTGCCAGCAGCCGCTTTGCGGGCCTTTCATCTCGGGGCTACACCTTC. This translates into CASSRFAGLSSRGYTF.

The rearrangement joins TRBV15 to TRBJ2-7, with D unresolved. This CDR3 is built from 13 residues. V was shortened by 3 bases and J by 4 bases, with 10 bases between the two germline ends. CDR1 is LNHNV, CDR2 YYDKDF, per germline (reference sequence). Here the CDR3 reads CATSRRVTYEQYF. The CDR3 nucleotides read TGTGCCACCAGCAGGCGTGTCACATACGAGCAGTACTTC.

This clonotype has only a few counts. V and J are TRBV9 and TRBJ2-5, with D possibly being TRBD1 (8 bases). V lost 4 bases to trimming and J lost 5 bases, with 15 bases between them. Per germline, CDR1 SGDLS and CDR2 YYNGEE. The CDR3 length is 14 residues. The CDR3: CASSKDREGETQYF. The CDR3 DNA sequence: TGTGCCAGCAGCAAGGACAGGGAGGGCGAGACCCAGTACTTC. The entire variable domain, with the rest obtained from reference TRBV9 and TRBJ2-5, is as follows: DSGVTQTPKHLITATGQRVTLRCSPRSGDLSVYWYQQSLDQGLQFLIQYYNGEERAKGNILERFSAQQFPDLHSELNLSSLELGDSALYFCASSKDREGETQYFGPGTRLLVL.

This chain uses TRBV30 with TRBJ2-1; the D gene is possibly TRBD2 (6 bases). V lost 7 bases and J lost 4, with 8 bases in between. The CDR3 runs 11 residues. Germline CDR1 is GTSNPN and CDR2 is SVGIG (reference sequence). The CDR3 DNA sequence: TGTGCCTTTAGCGGATACAATGAGCAGTTCTTC. Its protein is CAFSGYNEQFF.

A few counts support this clonotype. The chain employs TRBV7-2 and TRBJ2-2; D possibly corresponds to TRBD2 (5 bases). V gave up 3 bases and J gave up 9 bases, with 11 bases separating them. CDR1 and CDR2 (germline): SGHTA, FQGNSA. The CDR3 has 13 amino acids. The CDR3 here is CASSFLLARELFF. The CDR3 DNA reads TGTGCCAGCAGCTTTCTGCTAGCCAGGGAGCTGTTTTTT.

This clonotype was counted at least ten times. V usage is TRBV12-3 or TRBV12-4 and J usage is TRBJ2-2, with a possible D match to TRBD1 (5 bases). This CDR3 comprises 15 residues. Trimming shortened V by 1 base and J by 4 bases, and 10 bases separated the two germline ends. CDR3 in DNA: TGTGCCAGCAGTTTAGTTCAGGGTGGCACCGGGGAGCTGTTTTTT. It translates to CASSLVQGGTGELFF.

This clonotype has only a few counts. The gene calls are TRBV11-2 and TRBJ2-1, with D possibly matching TRBD1 (5 bases). CDR1 and CDR2 from the germline V gene are SGHAT and FQNNGV. V lost 6 bases and J lost 8, with 20 bases in between. The CDR3 is made up of 15 amino acids. Written as DNA, the CDR3 is TGTGCCAGCAGTTACTCTAGGGGTGATAGGTATGAGCAGTTCTTC. This gives the protein CASSYSRGDRYEQFF.

This clonotype has a handful of counts. This CDR3 reads CASSFRPYNEQFF. The CDR3 DNA reads TGTGCCAGCAGTTTCAGGCCCTACAATGAGCAGTTCTTC. The genes are TRBV12-3 or TRBV12-4 and TRBJ2-1; D remains ambiguous. CDR3 length: 13 amino acids. Trimming stripped 3 bases from V and 2 bases from J, with 5 bases between.

The V and J genes are TRBV6-2 or TRBV6-3 and TRBJ2-1, with 9 bases that match TRBD1. Germline CDR1 and CDR2: MNHEY and SVGEGT. V lost 7 bases and J lost 7; bases outside the gene matches: 5. The CDR3 runs to 13 residues. The CDR3 spells CASIRTGENEQFF. In nucleotides, the CDR3 is TGTGCCAGCATTCGGACAGGGGAAAATGAGCAGTTCTTC.

This chain uses TRBV6-2 or TRBV6-3 with TRBJ2-7, with D unresolved. CDR1 is MNHEY and CDR2 is SVGEGT in the germline V gene. Deletions cut 2 bases from V and 2 bases from J, with 16 bases between. The CDR3 loop spans 16 amino acids. CDR3 amino acids: CASSYADPLFPYEQYF. The CDR3 coding sequence is TGTGCCAGCAGTTACGCAGACCCTCTTTTTCCCTACGAGCAGTACTTC.

This clonotype was found once. The chain employs TRBV5-1 and TRBJ2-3; 8 nucleotides align to TRBD2. The CDR3 has 15 residues. The germline gives CDR1 SGHRS, CDR2 YFSETQ. Unmatched junction bases numbered 6, after V lost 4 bases and J lost 2 bases. The CDR3 sequence: CASSPLAGYTDTQYF. Here the CDR3 DNA reads TGCGCCAGCAGCCCCTTAGCGGGATACACAGATACGCAGTATTTT.

The chain carries TRBV20-1 and TRBJ2-4; 7 nucleotides match TRBD1. The germline V gene encodes CDR1 DFQATT and CDR2 SNEGSKA (reference sequence). The V and J ends lost 5 bases and 2 bases, in that order; junction bases with no gene match: 3. This CDR3 spans 13 amino acids. In DNA form, the CDR3 reads TGCAGTGCTTTACAGGGGTCCAAAAACATTCAGTACTTC. Protein product: CSALQGSKNIQYF.

The chain links TRBV28 to TRBJ2-3, with D perhaps TRBD2 (6 bases). Germline V gene sequence: CDR1 MDHEN, CDR2 SYDVKM. This CDR3 is built from 14 residues. V gave up 2 bases and J gave up 2 bases, with 8 bases separating them. In DNA, the CDR3 is TGTGCCAGCAGTTTAAGGCGGGACACAGATACGCAGTATTTT. This translates into CASSLRRDTDTQYF.